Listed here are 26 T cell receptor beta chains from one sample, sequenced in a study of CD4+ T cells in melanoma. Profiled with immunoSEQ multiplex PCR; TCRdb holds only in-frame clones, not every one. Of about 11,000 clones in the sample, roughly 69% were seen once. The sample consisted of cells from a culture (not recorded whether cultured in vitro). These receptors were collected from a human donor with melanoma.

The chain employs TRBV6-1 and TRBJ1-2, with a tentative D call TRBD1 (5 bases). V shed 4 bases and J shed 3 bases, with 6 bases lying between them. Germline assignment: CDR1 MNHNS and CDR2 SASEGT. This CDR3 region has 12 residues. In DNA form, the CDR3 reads TGTGCCAGCAGTGTGGGGGACTATGGCTACACCTTC. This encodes CASSVGDYGYTF.

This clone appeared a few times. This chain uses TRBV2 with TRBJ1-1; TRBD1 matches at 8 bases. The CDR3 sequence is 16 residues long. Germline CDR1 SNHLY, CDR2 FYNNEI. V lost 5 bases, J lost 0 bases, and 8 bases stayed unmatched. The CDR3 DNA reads TGTGCCAGCAGTCCAATAAGGGACAGGATGAACACTGAAGCTTTCTTT. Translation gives CASSPIRDRMNTEAFF. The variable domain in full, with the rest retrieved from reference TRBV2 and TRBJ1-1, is EPEVTQTPSHQVTQMGQEVILRCVPISNHLYFYWYRQILGQKVEFLVSFYNNEISEKSEIFDDQFSVERPDGSNFTLKIRSTKLEDSAMYFCASSPIRDRMNTEAFFGQGTRLTVV.

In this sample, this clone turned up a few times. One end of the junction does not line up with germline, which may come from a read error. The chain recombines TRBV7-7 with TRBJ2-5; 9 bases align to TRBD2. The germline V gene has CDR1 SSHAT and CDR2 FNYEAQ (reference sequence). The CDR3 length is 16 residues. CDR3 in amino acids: CASSPGLAGAQETQYF. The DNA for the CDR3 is TGTGCTAGCAGCCCCGGGTTAGCGGGGGCGCAAGAGACCCAGTACTTC.

Here the CDR3 reads CASKSDGPLYEQYF. Written as DNA, the CDR3 is TGTGCCAGCAAGTCAGACGGGCCCTTATACGAGCAGTACTTC. This chain links TRBV6-1 with TRBJ2-7; D unresolved. The CDR3 is 14 amino acids. CDR1 MNHNS and CDR2 SASEGT come from the germline V gene. V shed 7 bases and J shed 4 bases, with 17 bases lying between them.

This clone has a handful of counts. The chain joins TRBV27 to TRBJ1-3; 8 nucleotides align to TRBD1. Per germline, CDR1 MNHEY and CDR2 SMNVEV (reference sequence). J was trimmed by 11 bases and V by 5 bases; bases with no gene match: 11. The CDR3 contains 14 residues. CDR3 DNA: TGTGCCAGCAGTCGGAGGACAGGGAGTATCCCCATATATTTT. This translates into CASSRRTGSIPIYF.

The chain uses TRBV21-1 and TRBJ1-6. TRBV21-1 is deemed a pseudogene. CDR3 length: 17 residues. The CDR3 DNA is TGTGCCAGCAGCATAGTCATAGCTACACATACTAATTCACCCCTCCACTTT. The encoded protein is CASSIVIATHTNSPLHF.

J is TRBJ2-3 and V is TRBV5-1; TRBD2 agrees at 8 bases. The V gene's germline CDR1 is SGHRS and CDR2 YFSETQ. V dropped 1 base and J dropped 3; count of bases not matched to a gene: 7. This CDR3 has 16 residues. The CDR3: CASSLREAGVTDTQYF. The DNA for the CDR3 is TGCGCCAGCAGCTTGAGGGAAGCGGGGGTTACAGATACGCAGTATTTT.

The CDR3 sequence is CASSPRGGDTQYF. As DNA, the CDR3 is TGTGCCAGCTCACCCCGGGGAGGAGATACGCAGTATTTT. The chain recombines TRBV18 with TRBJ2-3, with a tentative D call TRBD2 (6 bases). The V end was cut by 3 bases, the J end by 5 bases, with 9 bases between. Germline V gene data show CDR1 as KGHSH and CDR2 as LQKENI. There are 13 residues in the CDR3.

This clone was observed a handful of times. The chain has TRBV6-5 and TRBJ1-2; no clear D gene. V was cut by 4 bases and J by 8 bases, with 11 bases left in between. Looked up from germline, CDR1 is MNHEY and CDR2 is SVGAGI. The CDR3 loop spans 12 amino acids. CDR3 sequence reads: CASSLGHGGYTF. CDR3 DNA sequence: TGTGCCAGCAGTTTAGGGCACGGGGGCTACACCTTC.

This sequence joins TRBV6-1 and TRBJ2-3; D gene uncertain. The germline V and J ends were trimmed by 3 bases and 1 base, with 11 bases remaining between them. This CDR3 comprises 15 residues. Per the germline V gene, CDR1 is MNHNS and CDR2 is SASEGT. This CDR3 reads CASSDPGYGTDTQYF. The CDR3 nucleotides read TGTGCCAGCAGTGATCCCGGGTATGGCACAGATACGCAGTATTTT.

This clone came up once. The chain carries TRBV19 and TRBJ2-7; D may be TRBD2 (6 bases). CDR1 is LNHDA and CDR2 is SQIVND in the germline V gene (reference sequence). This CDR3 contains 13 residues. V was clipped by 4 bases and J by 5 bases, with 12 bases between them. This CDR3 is CASSTEGGHEQYF. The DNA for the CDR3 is TGTGCCAGTAGTACTGAAGGAGGGCACGAGCAGTACTTC.

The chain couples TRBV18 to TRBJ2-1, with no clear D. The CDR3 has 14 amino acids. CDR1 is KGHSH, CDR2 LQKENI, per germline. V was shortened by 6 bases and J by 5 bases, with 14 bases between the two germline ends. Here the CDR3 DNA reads TGTGCCAGCTCCCCTAATTTGGGTAACAATGAGCAGTTCTTC. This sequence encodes CASSPNLGNNEQFF.

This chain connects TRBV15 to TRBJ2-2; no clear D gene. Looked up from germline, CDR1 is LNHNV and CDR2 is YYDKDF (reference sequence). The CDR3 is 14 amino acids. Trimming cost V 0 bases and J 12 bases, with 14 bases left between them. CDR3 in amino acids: CATSRDRVGEKLFF. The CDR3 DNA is TGTGCCACCAGCAGAGATCGGGTCGGCGAGAAGCTGTTTTTT.

For the CDR3, the DNA is TGTGCCAGCAGCTACGGGGGACTCTTCTTCCTGGCAGATACGCAGTATTTT. Translation gives CASSYGGLFFLADTQYF. This sequence joins TRBV5-6 and TRBJ2-3, with D possibly matching TRBD2 (6 bases). Per germline, CDR1 SGHDT and CDR2 YYEEEE. Trimming left V 3 bases short and J 4 bases short, with 21 bases between. This CDR3 contains 17 residues.

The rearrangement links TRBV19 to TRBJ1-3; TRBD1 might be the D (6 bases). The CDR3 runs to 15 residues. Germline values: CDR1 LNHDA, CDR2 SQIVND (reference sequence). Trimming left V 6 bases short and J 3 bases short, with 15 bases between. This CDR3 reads CASSRLPGDGNTIYF. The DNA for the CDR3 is TGTGCCAGTAGCCGCCTACCAGGGGATGGAAACACCATATATTTT.

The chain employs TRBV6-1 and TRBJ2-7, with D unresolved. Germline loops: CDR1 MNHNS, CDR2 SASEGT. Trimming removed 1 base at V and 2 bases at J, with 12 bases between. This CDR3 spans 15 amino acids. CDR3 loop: CASSEEPADAYEQYF. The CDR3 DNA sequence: TGTGCCAGCAGTGAAGAACCAGCAGACGCCTACGAGCAGTACTTC.

The chain's CDR3 is CASSYLGQGSYNEQFF. The CDR3 nucleotides read TGCGCCAGCAGCTACTTAGGACAAGGATCCTACAATGAGCAGTTCTTC. This chain joins TRBV5-1 and TRBJ2-1; D is possibly TRBD1 (5 bases). V shed 3 bases and J shed 1 base, with 14 bases lying between them. CDR1 is SGHRS, CDR2 YFSETQ, per germline. This CDR3 region has 16 residues. The entire variable domain, with the rest obtained from reference TRBV5-1 and TRBJ2-1, is as follows: KAGVTQTPRYLIKTRGQQVTLSCSPISGHRSVSWYQQTPGQGLQFLFEYFSETQRNKGNFPGRFSGRQFSNSRSEMNVSTLELGDSALYLCASSYLGQGSYNEQFFGPGTRLTVL.

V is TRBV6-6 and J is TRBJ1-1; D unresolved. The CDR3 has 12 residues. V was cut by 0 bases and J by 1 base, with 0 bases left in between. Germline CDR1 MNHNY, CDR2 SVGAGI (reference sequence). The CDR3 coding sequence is TGTGCCAGCAGTTACTCGAACACTGAAGCTTTCTTT. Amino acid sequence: CASSYSNTEAFF.

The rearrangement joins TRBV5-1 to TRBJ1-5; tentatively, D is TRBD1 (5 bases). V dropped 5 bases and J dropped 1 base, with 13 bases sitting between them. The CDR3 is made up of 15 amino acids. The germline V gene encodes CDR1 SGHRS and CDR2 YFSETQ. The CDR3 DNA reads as TGCGCCAGCAGTCTAGAATGGGGGAGCAATCAGCCCCAGCATTTT. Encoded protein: CASSLEWGSNQPQHF. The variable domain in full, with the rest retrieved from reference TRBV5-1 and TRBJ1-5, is KAGVTQTPRYLIKTRGQQVTLSCSPISGHRSVSWYQQTPGQGLQFLFEYFSETQRNKGNFPGRFSGRQFSNSRSEMNVSTLELGDSALYLCASSLEWGSNQPQHFGDGTRLSIL.

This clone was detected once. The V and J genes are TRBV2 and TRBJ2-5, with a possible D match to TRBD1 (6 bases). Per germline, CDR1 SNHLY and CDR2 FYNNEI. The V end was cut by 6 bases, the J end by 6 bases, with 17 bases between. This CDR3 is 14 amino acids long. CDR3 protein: CASSPDRSGKTQYF. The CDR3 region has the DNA TGTGCCAGCAGCCCCGACAGGTCGGGAAAGACCCAGTACTTC.

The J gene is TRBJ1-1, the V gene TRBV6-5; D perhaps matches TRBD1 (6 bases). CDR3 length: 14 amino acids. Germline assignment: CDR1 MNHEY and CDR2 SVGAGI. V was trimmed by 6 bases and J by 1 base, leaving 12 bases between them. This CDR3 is CASRTRGENTEAFF. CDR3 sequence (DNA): TGTGCCAGCAGAACCAGGGGAGAGAACACTGAAGCTTTCTTT.

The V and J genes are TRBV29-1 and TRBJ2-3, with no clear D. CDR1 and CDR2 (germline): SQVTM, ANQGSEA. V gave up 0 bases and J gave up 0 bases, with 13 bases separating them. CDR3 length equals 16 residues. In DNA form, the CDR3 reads TGCAGCGTTGAAGATCGGGTCGAGGTGAGCACAGATACGCAGTATTTT. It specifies CSVEDRVEVSTDTQYF.

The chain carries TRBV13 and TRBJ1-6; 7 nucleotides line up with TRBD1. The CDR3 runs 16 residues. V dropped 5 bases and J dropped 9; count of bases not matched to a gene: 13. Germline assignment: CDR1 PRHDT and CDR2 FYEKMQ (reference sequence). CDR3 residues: CASSIQGQAGVSPLHF. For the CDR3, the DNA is TGTGCCAGCAGCATCCAAGGACAGGCAGGGGTTTCACCCCTCCACTTT.

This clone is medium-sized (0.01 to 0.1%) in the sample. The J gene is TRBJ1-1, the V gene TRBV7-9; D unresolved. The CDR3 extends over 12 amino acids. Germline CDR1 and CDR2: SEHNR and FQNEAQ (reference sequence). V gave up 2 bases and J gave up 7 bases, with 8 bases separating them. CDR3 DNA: TGTGCCAGCAGCTTATCCCTTAGTGAAGCTTTCTTT. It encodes CASSLSLSEAFF.

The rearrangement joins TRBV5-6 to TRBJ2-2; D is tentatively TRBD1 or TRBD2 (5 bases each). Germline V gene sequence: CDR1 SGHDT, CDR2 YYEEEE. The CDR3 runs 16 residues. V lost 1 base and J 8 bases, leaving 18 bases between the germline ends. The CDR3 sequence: CASSLRGADLVGELFF. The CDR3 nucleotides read TGTGCCAGCAGCTTGCGGGGCGCCGATTTGGTTGGGGAGCTGTTTTTT. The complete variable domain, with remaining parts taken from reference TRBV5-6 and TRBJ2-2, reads DAGVTQSPTHLIKTRGQQVTLRCSPKSGHDTVSWYQQALGQGPQFIFQYYEEEERQRGNFPDRFSGHQFPNYSSELNVNALLLGDSALYLCASSLRGADLVGELFFGEGSRLTVL.

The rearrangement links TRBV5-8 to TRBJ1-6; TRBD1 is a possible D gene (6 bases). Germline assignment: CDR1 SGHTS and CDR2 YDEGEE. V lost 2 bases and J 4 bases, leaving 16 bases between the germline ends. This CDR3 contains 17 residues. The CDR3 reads CASSLWGRAKYNSPLHF. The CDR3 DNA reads TGTGCCAGCAGCTTATGGGGGCGGGCGAAATATAATTCACCCCTCCACTTT.